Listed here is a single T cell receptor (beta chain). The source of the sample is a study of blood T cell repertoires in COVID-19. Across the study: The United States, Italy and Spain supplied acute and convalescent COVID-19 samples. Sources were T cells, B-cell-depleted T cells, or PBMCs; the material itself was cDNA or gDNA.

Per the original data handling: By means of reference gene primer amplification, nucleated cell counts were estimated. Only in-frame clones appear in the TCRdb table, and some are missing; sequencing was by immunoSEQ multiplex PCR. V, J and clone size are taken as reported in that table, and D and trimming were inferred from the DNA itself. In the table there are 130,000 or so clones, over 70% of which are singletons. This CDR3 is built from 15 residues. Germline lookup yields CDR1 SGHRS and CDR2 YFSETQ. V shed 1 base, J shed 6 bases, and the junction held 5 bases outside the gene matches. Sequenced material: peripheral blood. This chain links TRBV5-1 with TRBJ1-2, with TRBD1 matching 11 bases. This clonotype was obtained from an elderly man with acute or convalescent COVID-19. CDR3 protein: CASSLTDRGQDGYTF. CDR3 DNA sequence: TGCGCCAGCAGCTTGACGGACAGGGGGCAGGATGGCTACACCTTC.